This passage covers 26 T cell receptor beta chains from one sample sequenced in a study of blood T cell repertoires in COVID-19. Produced via immunoSEQ multiplex PCR; TCRdb's table is partial and in-frame only. The sample shows fewer than 350,000 clones, approximately 81% of them seen only once. Sequenced: PBMCs or T cells enriched from blood (not recorded which). The receptors were gathered from a woman aged 30 to 39 who had been exposed to COVID-19.

This clone ranks as medium-sized. This chain joins TRBV9 and TRBJ2-7, with 10 bases identical to TRBD1. With V trimmed by 0 bases and J by 4 bases, 4 bases remained unmatched. The CDR3 runs to 15 residues. From germline, CDR1 is SGDLS and CDR2 YYNGEE. The CDR3 region has the DNA TGTGCCAGCAGCGTAGGACAGGGGGCGCTTTACGAGCAGTACTTC. Translating it yields CASSVGQGALYEQYF.

This chain joins TRBV3-1 (or the pseudogene TRBV3-2) and TRBJ1-5, with 8 nucleotides matching TRBD1. CDR3 length: 16 amino acids. Unmatched junction bases numbered 9, after V lost 1 base and J lost 7 bases. Germline CDR1 is LGHDT and CDR2 is YNNKEL (reference sequence). The CDR3 DNA is TGTGCCAGCAGCCAAGGCGCCCGGACAGGGAAACAGCCCCAGCATTTT. It yields the protein CASSQGARTGKQPQHF.

V and J are TRBV29-1 and TRBJ1-1; no clear D gene. The V gene's germline CDR1 is SQVTM and CDR2 ANQGSEA. V lost 3 bases to trimming and J lost 2 bases, with 13 bases between them. The CDR3 has 14 residues. CDR3 nucleotide sequence: TGCAGCGTTGAGGGTTGGCTGACTAACACTGAAGCTTTCTTT. This encodes CSVEGWLTNTEAFF. Complete variable domain (other parts from reference TRBV29-1 and TRBJ1-1): SAVISQKPSRDICQRGTSLTIQCQVDSQVTMMFWYRQQPGQSLTLIATANQGSEATYESGFVIDKFPISRPNLTFSTLTVSNMSPEDSSIYLCSVEGWLTNTEAFFGQGTRLTVV.

The chain links TRBV27 to TRBJ2-7; 12 nucleotides line up with TRBD2. The germline gives CDR1 MNHEY, CDR2 SMNVEV (reference sequence). This CDR3 is built from 17 residues. After removal of 2 bases from V and 2 bases from J, the junction contained 7 bases not matched to a gene. For the CDR3, the DNA is TGTGCCAGCAGTTTAGTAGCTAGCGGGAGGGCGGCCTACGAGCAGTACTTC. It codes for CASSLVASGRAAYEQYF.

A single count supports this clone. The chain couples TRBV10-3 to TRBJ1-1; TRBD1 is a possible D gene (6 bases). Germline CDR1 ENHRY, CDR2 SYGVKD. V lost 5 bases and J lost 3, with 13 bases in between. There are 14 residues in the CDR3. The CDR3 here is CAISIRGKDTEAFF. The DNA of the CDR3 is TGTGCCATCAGTATTAGGGGGAAAGACACTGAAGCTTTCTTT.

This clone was seen only once. This chain links TRBV11-1 with TRBJ2-3; D gene uncertain. The CDR3 totals 14 residues. The germline CDR1 and CDR2 sequences are SGHAT and FQDESV (reference sequence). Trimming removed 3 bases at V and 2 bases at J, with 9 bases between. CDR3 in DNA: TGTGCCAGCAGCTTGACTTTGATCACAGATACGCAGTATTTT. It specifies CASSLTLITDTQYF.

This sequence joins TRBV19 and TRBJ2-7, with 7 bases aligning to TRBD1. After removal of 5 bases from V and 0 bases from J, the junction contained 1 base not matched to a gene. This CDR3 spans 13 amino acids. Germline CDR1 is LNHDA and CDR2 is SQIVND (reference sequence). CDR3 in DNA: TGTGCCAGTAGTGCAGGGGGCTCCTACGAGCAGTACTTC. Its translation: CASSAGGSYEQYF. The full variable domain, rest sourced from reference TRBV19 and TRBJ2-7, is DGGITQSPKYLFRKEGQNVTLSCEQNLNHDAMYWYRQDPGQGLRLIYYSQIVNDFQKGDIAEGYSVSREKKESFPLTVTSAQKNPTAFYLCASSAGGSYEQYFGPGTRLTVT.

The rearrangement uses TRBV5-1 and TRBJ2-7, with 10 bases fitting TRBD2. Germline CDR1 reads SGHRS; CDR2 reads YFSETQ. Unmatched junction bases numbered 5, after V lost 3 bases and J lost 2 bases. This CDR3 has 15 amino acids. Here the CDR3 reads CASSWPLAGAYEQYF. Here the CDR3 DNA reads TGCGCCAGCAGCTGGCCCCTAGCGGGGGCCTACGAGCAGTACTTC.

Only one count was recorded for this clone. The chain uses TRBV5-1 and TRBJ2-2; 14 bases are a match to TRBD2. Per germline, CDR1 SGHRS and CDR2 YFSETQ. The CDR3 has 17 amino acids. V was clipped by 3 bases and J by 6 bases; unmatched bases: 7. The CDR3 bases are TGCGCCAGCAGCTCAGAGGGACTAGCGGGAGCTTCCGGGGAGCTGTTTTTT. Its protein is CASSSEGLAGASGELFF.

The rearrangement links TRBV7-3 to TRBJ2-3; 7 nucleotides line up with TRBD1. Trimming at V came to 6 bases and at J to 4 bases, leaving 10 bases not matched to a gene. Germline loops: CDR1 SGHTA, CDR2 FQGTGA. CDR3 size: 15 residues. CDR3: CASSLDRVSADTQYF. CDR3 bases: TGTGCCAGCAGTCTTGACAGGGTCTCCGCAGATACGCAGTATTTT.

This clone was counted only a few times. V and J are TRBV6-2 or TRBV6-3 and TRBJ1-6, with D possibly matching TRBD1 (5 bases). From germline, CDR1 is MNHEY and CDR2 SVGEGT. This CDR3 is 15 amino acids long. The V and J ends lost 5 bases and 9 bases respectively, with 17 bases between them. For the CDR3, the DNA is TGTGCCAGCAGTGGGCTCGGACAACCCACTTCACCCCTCCACTTT. Its protein product is CASSGLGQPTSPLHF.

The rearrangement uses TRBV7-9 and TRBJ2-7; 11 nucleotides align to TRBD2. The CDR3 has 16 residues. Germline-derived CDR1 and CDR2 are SEHNR and FQNEAQ (reference sequence). With V trimmed by 4 bases and J by 2 bases, 7 bases remained unmatched. The CDR3 protein is CASSSQTSGDPYEQYF. DNA for the CDR3: TGTGCCAGCAGCTCGCAGACTAGCGGGGACCCCTACGAGCAGTACTTC.

This clone appeared once. V usage is TRBV30 and J usage is TRBJ1-5, with a possible D match to TRBD1 (6 bases). The CDR3 contains 14 residues. Between the trimmed V and J ends, which lost 3 bases and 2 bases, there was a span of 11 bases. Per the germline V gene, CDR1 is GTSNPN and CDR2 is SVGIG (reference sequence). CDR3 sequence: CAWSAGQRNQPQHF. In nucleotides, the CDR3 is TGTGCCTGGAGCGCAGGACAGCGCAATCAGCCCCAGCATTTT.

The chain has TRBV25-1 and TRBJ2-3; perhaps TRBD1 as D (5 bases). V lost 2 bases and J lost 3, with 12 bases in between. The germline V gene encodes CDR1 MGHDK and CDR2 SYGVNS. This CDR3 has 15 residues. CDR3 residues: CASSENIRVTDTQYF. In DNA form, the CDR3 reads TGTGCCAGCAGTGAAAACATCAGGGTGACAGATACGCAGTATTTT.

This clone was picked up a small number of times. The V and J genes are TRBV6-5 and TRBJ1-4, with TRBD1 matching 8 bases. The germline CDR1 and CDR2 sequences are MNHEY and SVGAGI. CDR3 size: 16 residues. The junction had 8 bases not matched to a gene; V was cut back by 0 bases and J by 8 bases. Written as DNA, the CDR3 is TGTGCCAGCAGTTACTCGACCGACAGGGGACGGGAAAAACTGTTTTTT. This encodes CASSYSTDRGREKLFF.

V and J are TRBV18 and TRBJ2-2, with 10 bases identical to TRBD1. Per the germline V gene, CDR1 is KGHSH and CDR2 is LQKENI. This CDR3 has 15 residues. V shed 1 base, J shed 4 bases, and the junction held 0 bases outside the gene matches. The CDR3 protein is CASSPRQGATGELFF. Here the CDR3 DNA reads TGTGCCAGCTCACCACGACAGGGGGCCACCGGGGAGCTGTTTTTT. The whole variable domain, filled in from reference TRBV18 and TRBJ2-2, reads NAGVMQNPRHLVRRRGQEARLRCSPMKGHSHVYWYRQLPEEGLKFMVYLQKENIIDESGMPKERFSAEFPKEGPSILRIQQVVRGDSAAYFCASSPRQGATGELFFGEGSRLTVL.

J is TRBJ1-2 and V is TRBV19, with D hard to call. Germline loops: CDR1 LNHDA, CDR2 SQIVND (reference sequence). The CDR3 length is 15 residues. Trimming shortened V by 2 bases and J by 1 base, and 11 bases separated the two germline ends. CDR3 amino acids: CASSISGEGNYGYTF. The CDR3 DNA sequence: TGTGCCAGTAGTATATCCGGGGAGGGTAACTATGGCTACACCTTC.

The chain joins TRBV14 to TRBJ2-5; TRBD1 aligns across 8 bases. This CDR3 contains 14 residues. V trimming: 1 base; J trimming: 2 bases; junction bases outside the gene matches: 0. In germline, CDR1 is SGHDN, CDR2 FVKESK. CDR3 nucleotides: TGTGCCAGCAGCCAAGGACAGGGGCAAGAGACCCAGTACTTC. Its translation: CASSQGQGQETQYF.

The chain joins TRBV4-1 to TRBJ1-1, with D unresolved. The CDR3 length is 13 residues. Germline CDR1 reads MGHRA; CDR2 reads YSYEKL. The germline V and J ends were trimmed by 2 bases and 5 bases, with 9 bases remaining between them. CDR3 loop: CASSQSLTTEAFF. The CDR3 DNA reads as TGCGCCAGCAGCCAAAGCCTAACGACTGAAGCTTTCTTT.

This rearrangement joins TRBV7-2 to TRBJ1-3; possibly TRBD1 for D (6 bases). This CDR3 comprises 13 residues. In germline, CDR1 is SGHTA, CDR2 FQGNSA. V lost 5 bases to trimming and J lost 8 bases, with 13 bases between them. The CDR3 sequence: CASSRDRLYTIYF. CDR3 nucleotide sequence: TGTGCCAGCAGCCGCGACAGGTTATACACCATATATTTT.

The gene calls are TRBV18 and TRBJ2-7, with 7 nucleotides matching TRBD1. Germline CDR1 is KGHSH and CDR2 is LQKENI. J lost 3 bases, V lost 7 bases, and 6 bases had no gene match. The CDR3 has 13 residues. The CDR3 DNA is TGTGCCAGCTTACAGGGGTCCCGCTACGAGCAGTACTTC. Protein sequence: CASLQGSRYEQYF.

V usage is TRBV2 and J usage is TRBJ1-2; 8 bases line up with TRBD1. The J segment lost 6 bases and the V segment lost 6 bases, leaving 9 bases of the junction unmatched. Germline CDR1 reads SNHLY; CDR2 reads FYNNEI. The CDR3 length is 14 residues. This chain's CDR3 is CASSIQGEFDGYTF. In nucleotides, the CDR3 is TGTGCCAGCAGCATACAGGGGGAGTTTGATGGCTACACCTTC.

V is TRBV15 and J is TRBJ2-7; 11 bases match TRBD2. This CDR3 comprises 18 residues. Trimming took 5 bases from V and 3 from J; bases not matched to a gene: 15. Looked up from germline, CDR1 is LNHNV and CDR2 is YYDKDF (reference sequence). CDR3 residues: CATSAKVAGGVLLYEQYF. The CDR3 DNA sequence: TGTGCCACCAGCGCTAAGGTAGCGGGAGGGGTACTACTCTACGAGCAGTACTTC.

This clone was detected only a few times. This sequence joins TRBV24-1 and TRBJ2-2; 9 nucleotides match TRBD2. Germline loops: CDR1 KGHDR, CDR2 SFDVKD. V was clipped by 12 bases and J by 6 bases; unmatched bases: 10. The CDR3 length is 14 residues. CDR3 in DNA: TGTGCCGCCGAGGGCGGGGGGGCGTCCGGGGAGCTGTTTTTT. Protein product: CAAEGGGASGELFF.

This clone has more than one count but fewer than ten. The V gene is TRBV3-1 (or the pseudogene TRBV3-2), the J gene TRBJ2-3; tentatively, D is TRBD1 (5 bases). The CDR3 runs to 14 residues. Trimming left V 0 bases short and J 4 bases short, with 8 bases between. Germline loops: CDR1 LGHDT, CDR2 YNNKEL (reference sequence). CDR3 protein: CASSQDRVADTQYF. For the CDR3, the DNA is TGTGCCAGCAGCCAAGACAGGGTAGCAGATACGCAGTATTTT.

The gene calls are TRBV5-1 and TRBJ2-2; no firm D call. Trimming removed 7 bases at V and 6 bases at J, with 16 bases between. CDR1 SGHRS and CDR2 YFSETQ come from the germline V gene. The CDR3 runs 14 residues. In nucleotides, the CDR3 is TGCGCCAGCGAAACTTTATCGGTTCCCGGGGAGCTGTTTTTT. Encoded protein: CASETLSVPGELFF.